Below are 21 T cell receptor beta chains sequenced from a single sample in a study of response to subunit inactivated influenza vaccine. One entry per CDR3 protein, called by TCRdb with MiXCR from the RT-PCR reads. The sample includes about half a million distinct CDR3 sequences, roughly 27% of them seen just once. Material: CD4+ T cells sorted from PBMCs, obtained about 5 days after vaccination. These receptors were collected from a man aged 50-60 years who received an inactivated influenza vaccine.

This clonotype was seen more than once but under ten times. This chain connects TRBV6-2 or TRBV6-3 to TRBJ2-2; possible D gene TRBD2, 5 bases. This CDR3 comprises 13 residues. Germline CDR1 and CDR2: MNHEY and SVGEGT. V lost 6 bases, J lost 4 bases, and 9 bases lay in between. The CDR3 spells CASSWTFTGELFF. The DNA of the CDR3 is TGTGCCAGCAGCTGGACTTTCACCGGGGAGCTGTTTTTT.

This clonotype is a singleton in its sample. The chain has TRBV4-2 and TRBJ1-4; D gene uncertain. Germline CDR1 reads LGHNA; CDR2 reads YNFKEQ. The V end lost 0 bases, the J end lost 0 bases, and 11 bases lay between the germline ends. The CDR3 has 17 residues. CDR3 region: CASSQEEQTATNEKLFF. CDR3 DNA sequence: TGTGCCAGCAGCCAAGAAGAACAAACGGCAACTAATGAAAAACTGTTTTTT.

The chain uses TRBV6-4 and TRBJ2-2; TRBD2 matches 8 bases. This CDR3 region has 16 residues. Germline V lookup: CDR1 MRHNA, CDR2 SNTAGT. V shed 4 bases and J 0 bases; nucleotides not matched to a gene: 4. CDR3 coding DNA: TGTGCCAGCAGTGCCCGGACTAGCTCGAACACCGGGGAGCTGTTTTTT. Residues: CASSARTSSNTGELFF.

This rearrangement joins TRBV6-2 or TRBV6-3 to TRBJ2-3; unclear D gene. Per germline, CDR1 MNHEY and CDR2 SVGEGT. The V and J ends lost 7 bases and 2 bases respectively, with 13 bases between them. The CDR3 sequence is 14 residues long. CDR3: CASTYTRVTDTQYF. CDR3 coding DNA: TGTGCCAGCACCTACACACGGGTCACAGATACGCAGTATTTT.

The CDR3 protein is CASSLARGLAGVPYEQYF. The CDR3 DNA reads as TGTGCCAGCAGCTTAGCGAGGGGACTAGCGGGCGTCCCCTACGAGCAGTACTTC. The V and J genes are TRBV7-2 and TRBJ2-7; TRBD2 aligns across 12 bases. CDR1 SGHTA and CDR2 FQGNSA come from the germline V gene. Unmatched junction bases numbered 8, after V lost 0 bases and J lost 2 bases. CDR3 length: 18 residues.

In its sample, this clonotype was seen a few times. The V call is TRBV12-3 or TRBV12-4, the J call TRBJ2-7; 9 nucleotides align to TRBD1. With V trimmed by 6 bases and J by 7 bases, 7 bases remained unmatched. This CDR3 is built from 13 residues. CDR3 residues: CASRVQGATEQYF. The CDR3 nucleotides are TGTGCCAGCAGAGTACAGGGGGCCACGGAGCAGTACTTC.

The chain couples TRBV18 to TRBJ2-7; D gene uncertain. The CDR3 runs 13 residues. CDR1 KGHSH and CDR2 LQKENI come from the germline V gene. Trimming shortened V by 0 bases and J by 5 bases, and 8 bases separated the two germline ends. In nucleotides, the CDR3 is TGTGCCAGCTCACCACCGGTAGTGGACGAGCAGTACTTC. Translating gives CASSPPVVDEQYF. Variable domain in full (rest from reference TRBV18 and TRBJ2-7): NAGVMQNPRHLVRRRGQEARLRCSPMKGHSHVYWYRQLPEEGLKFMVYLQKENIIDESGMPKERFSAEFPKEGPSILRIQQVVRGDSAAYFCASSPPVVDEQYFGPGTRLTVT.

V gene TRBV24-1 combines with J gene TRBJ2-7, with 8 nucleotides matching TRBD1. The CDR3 spans 16 residues. The V gene's germline CDR1 is KGHDR and CDR2 SFDVKD. V was pared by 2 bases and J by 0 bases, with 5 bases of the junction left unmatched. The CDR3 here is CATSDSDRASSYEQYF. The CDR3 coding sequence is TGTGCCACCAGTGATTCGGACAGGGCTAGCTCCTACGAGCAGTACTTC.

This clonotype appeared a few times. The chain combines TRBV3-1 with TRBJ2-5, with D maybe TRBD1 (5 bases). V was cut by 5 bases and J by 9 bases, with 16 bases left in between. The CDR3 runs 13 residues. Germline loops: CDR1 LGHDT, CDR2 YNNKEL (reference sequence). The CDR3 DNA follows: TGTGCCAGCAGCGCGGACGAGAAAGGGGCCCAGTACTTC. This gives the protein CASSADEKGAQYF.

This rearrangement joins TRBV7-2 to TRBJ2-5; 11 positions agree with TRBD2. CDR3 size: 17 residues. Germline V gene sequence: CDR1 SGHTA, CDR2 FQGNSA. V gave up 4 bases and J gave up 6 bases; unmatched junction bases: 13. CDR3 sequence reads: CASSSQYSGGGQQTQYF. In DNA form, the CDR3 reads TGTGCCAGCAGCTCTCAATATAGCGGGGGGGGCCAGCAGACCCAGTACTTC.

The chain links TRBV19 to TRBJ1-4, with 7 bases that match TRBD1. Losses at the gene ends were 10 bases for V and 5 bases for J; bases not matched to a gene: 7. Looked up from germline, CDR1 is LNHDA and CDR2 is SQIVND (reference sequence). CDR3 length: 13 amino acids. CDR3 residues: CATQRGPNEKLFF. CDR3 DNA sequence: TGTGCCACCCAAAGGGGGCCGAATGAAAAACTGTTTTTT.

The rearrangement links TRBV5-8 to TRBJ2-2; D not certain. The V and J ends lost 3 bases and 3 bases respectively, with 9 bases between them. This CDR3 region has 14 residues. Germline V gives CDR1 SGHTS, CDR2 YDEGEE. CDR3 sequence: CASSWSGHTGELFF. CDR3 in DNA: TGTGCCAGCAGCTGGTCCGGGCACACCGGGGAGCTGTTTTTT.

In this sample, this clonotype turned up a few times. This chain joins TRBV5-1 and TRBJ2-7, with TRBD1 identical over 7 bases. J was trimmed by 3 bases and V by 4 bases; bases with no gene match: 4. Germline-derived CDR1 and CDR2 are SGHRS and YFSETQ. This CDR3 region has 13 residues. Written as DNA, the CDR3 is TGCGCCAGCAGCACTACAGGGGACTACGAGCAGTACTTC. Translation: CASSTTGDYEQYF. The full variable domain, in which reference TRBV5-1 and TRBJ2-7 provide the parts outside the CDR3, is KAGVTQTPRYLIKTRGQQVTLSCSPISGHRSVSWYQQTPGQGLQFLFEYFSETQRNKGNFPGRFSGRQFSNSRSEMNVSTLELGDSALYLCASSTTGDYEQYFGPGTRLTVT.

The chain couples TRBV25-1 to TRBJ2-1; 8 bases are a match to TRBD2. The germline V gene encodes CDR1 MGHDK and CDR2 SYGVNS. The V segment lost 3 bases and the J segment 5 bases; nucleotides outside the gene matches: 9. The CDR3 sequence is 16 residues long. The CDR3 region is CASSEQTSDPNNEQFF. CDR3 coding DNA: TGTGCCAGCAGTGAGCAGACTAGCGACCCAAACAATGAGCAGTTCTTC.

This clonotype was detected a few times. This sequence joins TRBV11-2 and TRBJ2-5, with a tentative D call TRBD2 (5 bases). Germline assignment: CDR1 SGHAT and CDR2 FQNNGV. This CDR3 comprises 15 residues. V was shortened by 0 bases and J by 4 bases, with 12 bases between the two germline ends. CDR3 coding DNA: TGTGCCAGCAGCTTAGATCGTGTGGGAGTAGAGACCCAGTACTTC. It is translated as CASSLDRVGVETQYF.

V usage is TRBV5-1 and J usage is TRBJ2-2; no clear D gene. The CDR3 extends over 16 amino acids. The germline gives CDR1 SGHRS, CDR2 YFSETQ. The ends were cut back, 0 bases at V and 1 base at J, with 10 bases in the middle. The CDR3 bases are TGCGCCAGCAGCTTGGCTCTGACCCAGAACACCGGGGAGCTGTTTTTT. Protein sequence: CASSLALTQNTGELFF.

Only a few counts were recorded for this clonotype. The rearrangement uses TRBV5-1 and TRBJ1-1; TRBD1 matches 7 bases. Losses at the gene ends were 3 bases for V and 6 bases for J; bases not matched to a gene: 5. The CDR3 extends over 13 amino acids. Per the germline V gene, CDR1 is SGHRS and CDR2 is YFSETQ. CDR3 in amino acids: CASSSQGISEAFF. The DNA of the CDR3 is TGCGCCAGCAGCTCACAGGGGATTTCTGAAGCTTTCTTT.

This chain joins TRBV28 and TRBJ2-7, with 9 bases fitting TRBD2. The germline gives CDR1 MDHEN, CDR2 SYDVKM. The CDR3 extends over 14 amino acids. V was clipped by 8 bases and J by 1 base; unmatched bases: 6. The CDR3 is CASPPSGRSYEQYF. CDR3 nucleotides: TGTGCCAGCCCACCGAGCGGGAGGTCCTACGAGCAGTACTTC.

The CDR3, as DNA: TGCAGTGCTACGGACAGGGCTCAAAGCACAGATACGCAGTATTTT. This translates into CSATDRAQSTDTQYF. This rearrangement joins TRBV20-1 to TRBJ2-3, with 8 nucleotides matching TRBD1. The V segment lost 4 bases and the J segment 0 bases; nucleotides outside the gene matches: 6. This CDR3 has 15 residues. The germline gives CDR1 DFQATT, CDR2 SNEGSKA (reference sequence).

The chain recombines TRBV12-3 or TRBV12-4 with TRBJ2-7; 9 bases are shared with TRBD1. The V gene end was trimmed by 7 bases and the J gene end by 2 bases; junction bases not matched to a gene: 6. This CDR3 spans 14 amino acids. The CDR3 sequence is CASTPDRGAYEQYF. Written as DNA, the CDR3 is TGTGCCAGCACCCCGGACAGGGGAGCCTACGAGCAGTACTTC.

The rearrangement uses TRBV5-6 and TRBJ2-7; TRBD1 agrees at 8 bases. Germline values: CDR1 SGHDT, CDR2 YYEEEE. CDR3 length: 16 amino acids. The trim removed 0 bases at V and 2 bases at J, leaving 7 bases unmatched. CDR3 coding DNA: TGTGCCAGCAGCTTGGGGTTACCGACAGGGGCCTACGAGCAGTACTTC. This translates into CASSLGLPTGAYEQYF.